The present T cell receptor (beta chain) was sequenced within a study of blood T cell repertoires in COVID-19. In the authors' methods: It was from reference gene primer amplification that nucleated cell counts were estimated. The data were produced by immunoSEQ multiplex PCR, yet TCRdb's version contains in-frame clones alone and is incomplete. V, J and clone size reflect that table, while D and trimming were determined from the DNA. The sample lists 55,000 to 75,000 clones, around 82% occurring once. In germline, CDR1 is MNHNS, CDR2 SASEGT. The length of the CDR3 is 15 residues. V lost 2 bases and J lost 4, with 12 bases in between.

Sample: peripheral blood. This rearrangement joins TRBV6-1 to TRBJ1-5, with D maybe TRBD1 (5 bases). This receptor was taken from a man older than 75 with active COVID-19. CDR3 residues: CASSEFGTGNQPQHF. In nucleotides, the CDR3 is TGTGCCAGCAGTGAATTTGGAACAGGTAATCAGCCCCAGCATTTT.